Listed here is a single T cell receptor beta chain. The TCR cDNA carried a universal primer site and UMIs from 5'RACE template switching. TCRdb re-analysed the 5' RACE reads in MiXCR, keeping a single row per CDR3 protein. The sample shows hundreds of thousands of distinct CDR3 sequences, 11% of them seen only once. The sample comes from a study of T cells after yellow fever vaccination. Germline V gene data show CDR1 as SGHNT and CDR2 as YENEEA. This CDR3 is 15 amino acids long. The germline V and J ends were trimmed by 6 bases and 2 bases, with 14 bases remaining between them. The TCR comes from a man between 18 and 35 years old who received the YFV17D yellow fever vaccine. V and J are TRBV11-3 and TRBJ2-1, with unresolved D. Sample: PBMCs, taken on the day of the first yellow fever vaccination. DNA for the CDR3: TGTGCCAGCAGTCATGACTTCCGCCCCTACAATGAGCAGTTCTTC. Encoded protein: CASSHDFRPYNEQFF.